This TCR beta chain was sequenced for a study of CD8+ T cells in alopecia areata. CDR1 is LNHNV, CDR2 YYDKDF, per germline (reference sequence). Trimming removed 4 bases from V and 7 bases from J, with 22 bases in between. CDR3 length: 17 residues. RNA extraction was followed by reverse transcription into cDNA, which acted as the sequencing template. TCRdb's table, derived via immunoSEQ multiplex PCR, lists solely in-frame clones and lacks some. The data show some 210,000 clones, with more than 55% seen just once and more than 1% held by the top ten. Treatment defined: oral pan-JAK inhibitor, 5-10 mg twice daily.

This specimen was CD4+ T cells sorted from blood, taken at week 44, from a patient treated with tofacitinib. This sequence originates from a human donor with alopecia areata. This chain links TRBV15 with TRBJ1-4; D not certain. The CDR3 region has the DNA TGTGCCACCAGCAACCCCCTGCGCGGGGTCTCGGGTGAAAAACTGTTTTTT. Translated, it gives CATSNPLRGVSGEKLFF.